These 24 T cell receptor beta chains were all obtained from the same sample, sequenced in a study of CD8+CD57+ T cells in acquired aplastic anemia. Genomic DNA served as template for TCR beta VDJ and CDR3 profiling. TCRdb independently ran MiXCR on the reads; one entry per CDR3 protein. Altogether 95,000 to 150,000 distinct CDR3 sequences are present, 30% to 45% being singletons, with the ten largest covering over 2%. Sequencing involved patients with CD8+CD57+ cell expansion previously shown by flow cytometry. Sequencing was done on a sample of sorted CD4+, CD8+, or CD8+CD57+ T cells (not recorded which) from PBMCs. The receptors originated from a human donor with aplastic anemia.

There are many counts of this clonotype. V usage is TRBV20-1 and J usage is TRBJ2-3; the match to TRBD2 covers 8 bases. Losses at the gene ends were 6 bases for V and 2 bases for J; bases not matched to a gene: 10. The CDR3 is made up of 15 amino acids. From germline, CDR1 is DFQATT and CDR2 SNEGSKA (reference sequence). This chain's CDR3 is CSASGRGALTDTQYF. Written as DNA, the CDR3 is TGCAGTGCCTCCGGGCGGGGGGCCCTCACAGATACGCAGTATTTT.

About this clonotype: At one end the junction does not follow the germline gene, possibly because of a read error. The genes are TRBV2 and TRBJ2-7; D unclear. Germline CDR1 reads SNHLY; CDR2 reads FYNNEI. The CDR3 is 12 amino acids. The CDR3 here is CASSEGWYVQYF. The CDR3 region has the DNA TGTGCCAGCAGTGAAGGGTGGTACGTGCAGTACTTC.

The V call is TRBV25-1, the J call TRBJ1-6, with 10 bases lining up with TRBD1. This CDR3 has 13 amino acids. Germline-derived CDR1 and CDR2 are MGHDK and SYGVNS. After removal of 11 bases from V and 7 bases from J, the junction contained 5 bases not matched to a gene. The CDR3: CADRGPRNSPLHF. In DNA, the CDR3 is TGTGCCGACAGGGGGCCCCGAAATTCACCCCTCCACTTT.

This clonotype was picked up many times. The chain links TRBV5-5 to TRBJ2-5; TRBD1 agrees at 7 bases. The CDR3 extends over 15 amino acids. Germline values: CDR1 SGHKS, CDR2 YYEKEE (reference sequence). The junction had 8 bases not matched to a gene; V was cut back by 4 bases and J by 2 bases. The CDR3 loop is CASSLYPGQQETQYF. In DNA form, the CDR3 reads TGTGCCAGCAGCCTCTATCCGGGACAGCAAGAGACCCAGTACTTC.

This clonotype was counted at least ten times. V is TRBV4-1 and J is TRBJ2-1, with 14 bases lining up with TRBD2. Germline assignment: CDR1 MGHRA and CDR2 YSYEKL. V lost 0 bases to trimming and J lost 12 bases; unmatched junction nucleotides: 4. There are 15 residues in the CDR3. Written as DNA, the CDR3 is TGCGCCAGCAGCCAAGAGGGACTAGCGGGGGTTGGGCAGTTCTTC. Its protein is CASSQEGLAGVGQFF.

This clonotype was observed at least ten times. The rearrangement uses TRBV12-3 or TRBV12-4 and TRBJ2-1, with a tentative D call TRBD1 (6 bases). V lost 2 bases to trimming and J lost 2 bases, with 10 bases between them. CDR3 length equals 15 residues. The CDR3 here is CASSLRQGPYNEQFF. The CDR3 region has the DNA TGTGCCAGCAGTTTAAGGCAGGGGCCCTACAATGAGCAGTTCTTC.

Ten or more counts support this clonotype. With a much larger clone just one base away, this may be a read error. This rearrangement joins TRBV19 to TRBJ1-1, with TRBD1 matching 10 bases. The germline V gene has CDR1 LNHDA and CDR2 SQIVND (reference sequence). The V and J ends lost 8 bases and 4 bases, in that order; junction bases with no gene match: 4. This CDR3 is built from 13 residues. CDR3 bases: TGTGCCAGTGGTCGGACAGGGGGCACTGAAGCTTTCTTT. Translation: CASGRTGGTEAFF.

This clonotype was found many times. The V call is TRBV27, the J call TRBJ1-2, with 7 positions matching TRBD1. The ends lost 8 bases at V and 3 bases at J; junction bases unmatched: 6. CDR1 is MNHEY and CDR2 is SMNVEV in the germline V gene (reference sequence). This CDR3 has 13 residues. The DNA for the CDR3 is TGTGCCAGCGCGAGACAGGGTTACTATGGCTACACCTTC. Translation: CASARQGYYGYTF.

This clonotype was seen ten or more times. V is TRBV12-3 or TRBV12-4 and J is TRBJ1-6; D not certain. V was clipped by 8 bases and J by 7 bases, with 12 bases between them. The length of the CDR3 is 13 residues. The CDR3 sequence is CASSRKGNSPLHF. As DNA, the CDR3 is TGTGCCAGCTCTCGGAAAGGGAATTCACCCCTCCACTTT.

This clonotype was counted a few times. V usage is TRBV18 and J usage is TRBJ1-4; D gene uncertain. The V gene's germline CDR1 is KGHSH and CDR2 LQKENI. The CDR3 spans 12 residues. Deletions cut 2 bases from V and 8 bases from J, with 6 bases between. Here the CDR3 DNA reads TGTGCCAGCTCACCATCGCTCGAAAAACTGTTTTTT. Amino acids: CASSPSLEKLFF.

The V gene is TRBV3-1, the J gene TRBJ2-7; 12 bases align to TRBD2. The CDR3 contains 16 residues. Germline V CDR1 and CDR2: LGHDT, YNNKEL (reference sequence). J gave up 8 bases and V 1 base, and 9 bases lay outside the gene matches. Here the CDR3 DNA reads TGTGCCAGCAGCCAAGTAGGGGCTAGCGGGGGGGCGAAGCAGTACTTC. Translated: CASSQVGASGGAKQYF.

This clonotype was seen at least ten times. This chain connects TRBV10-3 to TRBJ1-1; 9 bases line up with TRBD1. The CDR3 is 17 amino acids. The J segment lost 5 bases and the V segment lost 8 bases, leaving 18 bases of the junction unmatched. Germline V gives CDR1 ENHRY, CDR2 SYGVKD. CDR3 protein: CAIGQRTGAQMGTEAFF. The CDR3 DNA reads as TGTGCCATCGGGCAAAGGACAGGGGCCCAGATGGGGACTGAAGCTTTCTTT.

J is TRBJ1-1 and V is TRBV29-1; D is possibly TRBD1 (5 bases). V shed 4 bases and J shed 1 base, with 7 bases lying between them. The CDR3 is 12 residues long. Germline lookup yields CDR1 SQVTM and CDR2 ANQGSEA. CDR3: CSVGGANTEAFF. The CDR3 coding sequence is TGCAGCGTTGGAGGGGCGAACACTGAAGCTTTCTTT.

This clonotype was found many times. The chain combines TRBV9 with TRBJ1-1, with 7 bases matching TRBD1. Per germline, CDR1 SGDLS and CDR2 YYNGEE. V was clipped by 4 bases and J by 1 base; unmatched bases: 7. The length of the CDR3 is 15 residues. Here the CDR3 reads CASSPPTGTNTEAFF. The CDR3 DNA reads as TGTGCCAGCAGCCCCCCGACAGGGACGAACACTGAAGCTTTCTTT. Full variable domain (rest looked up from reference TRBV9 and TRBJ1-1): DSGVTQTPKHLITATGQRVTLRCSPRSGDLSVYWYQQSLDQGLQFLIQYYNGEERAKGNILERFSAQQFPDLHSELNLSSLELGDSALYFCASSPPTGTNTEAFFGQGTRLTVV.

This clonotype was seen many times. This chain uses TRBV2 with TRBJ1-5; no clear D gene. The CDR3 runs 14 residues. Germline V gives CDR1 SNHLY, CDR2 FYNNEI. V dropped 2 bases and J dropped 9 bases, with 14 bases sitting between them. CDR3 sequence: CASSETAIEGPQHF. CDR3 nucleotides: TGTGCCAGCAGTGAAACGGCTATAGAGGGGCCCCAGCATTTT.

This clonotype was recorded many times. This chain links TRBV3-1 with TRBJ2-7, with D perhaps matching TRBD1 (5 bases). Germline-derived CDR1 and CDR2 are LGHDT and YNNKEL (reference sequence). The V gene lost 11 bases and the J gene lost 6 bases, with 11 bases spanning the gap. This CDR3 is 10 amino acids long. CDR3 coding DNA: TGTGCCCCCCAGGGTCGCGAGCAGTACTTC. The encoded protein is CAPQGREQYF.

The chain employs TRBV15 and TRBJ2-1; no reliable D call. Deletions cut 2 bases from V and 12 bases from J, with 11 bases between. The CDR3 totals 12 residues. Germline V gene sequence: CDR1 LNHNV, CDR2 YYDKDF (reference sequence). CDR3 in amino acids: CATSRPSKVQFF. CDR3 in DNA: TGTGCCACCAGCAGACCCTCCAAGGTGCAGTTCTTC.

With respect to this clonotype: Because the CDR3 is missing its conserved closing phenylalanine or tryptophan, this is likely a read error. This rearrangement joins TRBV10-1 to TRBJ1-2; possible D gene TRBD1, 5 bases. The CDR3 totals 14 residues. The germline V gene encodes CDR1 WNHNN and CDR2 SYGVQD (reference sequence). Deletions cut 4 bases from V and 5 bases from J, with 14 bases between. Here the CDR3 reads CASSGGRNLYGYTS. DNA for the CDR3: TGCGCCAGCAGTGGGGGACGGAATTTATATGGCTACACCTCC.

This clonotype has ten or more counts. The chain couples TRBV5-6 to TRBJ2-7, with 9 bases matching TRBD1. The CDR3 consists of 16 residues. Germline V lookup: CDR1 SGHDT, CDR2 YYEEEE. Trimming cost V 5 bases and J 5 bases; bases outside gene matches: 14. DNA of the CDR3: TGTGCCAGCAGACTGGCCCCGGGACAGGGAACCAACGAGCAGTACTTC. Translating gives CASRLAPGQGTNEQYF.

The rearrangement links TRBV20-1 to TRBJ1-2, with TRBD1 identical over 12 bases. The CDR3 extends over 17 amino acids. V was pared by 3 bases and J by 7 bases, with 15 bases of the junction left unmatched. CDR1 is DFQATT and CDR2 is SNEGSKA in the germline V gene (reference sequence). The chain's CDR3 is CSASPGGQGAYEAGYTF. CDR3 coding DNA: TGCAGTGCTAGTCCGGGGGGACAGGGGGCGTACGAAGCTGGCTACACCTTC.

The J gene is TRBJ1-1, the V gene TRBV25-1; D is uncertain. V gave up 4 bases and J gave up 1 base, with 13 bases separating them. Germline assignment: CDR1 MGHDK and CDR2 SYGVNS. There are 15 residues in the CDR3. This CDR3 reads CASSALGRGNTEAFF. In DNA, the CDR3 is TGTGCCAGCAGTGCCCTCGGCCGGGGGAACACTGAAGCTTTCTTT.

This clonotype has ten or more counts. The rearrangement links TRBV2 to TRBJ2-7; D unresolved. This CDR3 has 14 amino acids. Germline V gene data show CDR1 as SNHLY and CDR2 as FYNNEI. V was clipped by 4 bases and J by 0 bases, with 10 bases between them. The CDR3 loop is CASSVNGPSYEQYF. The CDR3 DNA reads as TGTGCCAGCAGTGTGAATGGGCCCTCCTACGAGCAGTACTTC.

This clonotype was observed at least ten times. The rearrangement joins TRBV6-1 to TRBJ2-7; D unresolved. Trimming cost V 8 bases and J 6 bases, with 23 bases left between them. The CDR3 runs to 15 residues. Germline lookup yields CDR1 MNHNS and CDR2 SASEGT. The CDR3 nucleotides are TGTGCCAGCCCGTCCAAAGGCAGGCAAATTGGCGAGCAGTACGTC. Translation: CASPSKGRQIGEQYV.

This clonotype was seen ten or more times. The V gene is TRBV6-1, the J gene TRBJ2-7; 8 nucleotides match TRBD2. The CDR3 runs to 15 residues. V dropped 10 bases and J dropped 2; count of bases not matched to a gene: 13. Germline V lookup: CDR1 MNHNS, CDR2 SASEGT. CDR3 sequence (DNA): TGTGCCACCATCCTCCGGGGAGCGGGGGCCTACGAGCAGTACTTC. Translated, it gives CATILRGAGAYEQYF.